These 31 T cell receptor beta chains originate from one sample sequenced in a study of beta chain features in type 1 diabetes. Points from the study as a whole: Type 1 diabetes patients had moderately but significantly shorter TCRB CDR3s in all four CD4+ subsets.

No antigen has been assigned to these receptors. Investigators reverse transcribed all isolated RNA, so they sequenced expressed TCRB transcripts. The method was immunoSEQ multiplex PCR; TCRdb's version includes in-frame clones alone and lacks a portion of them. The sample includes 600,000 to 700,000 clones, around 15% of them seen just once. The material sequenced was naive CD4+ T cells from blood. Receptors were obtained from a man aged 18 to 30 with type 1 diabetes.

This clone has only a few counts. The genes are TRBV7-2 and TRBJ1-4, with D perhaps TRBD1 (6 bases). Germline CDR1 and CDR2: SGHTA and FQGNSA. This CDR3 comprises 14 residues. V shed 3 bases and J shed 8 bases, with 13 bases lying between them. The CDR3 DNA is TGTGCCAGCAGCTTCGGACAGATCAGAGAAAAACTGTTTTTT. Translation: CASSFGQIREKLFF.

This clone was recorded a few times. The chain recombines TRBV4-1 with TRBJ2-7; D possibly uses TRBD1 or TRBD2 (5 bases each). Germline CDR1 is MGHRA and CDR2 is YSYEKL. With 1 base removed from V and 0 bases from J, the gap between germline ends came to 13 bases. The CDR3 totals 16 residues. CDR3: CASSQGGKTGSYEQYF. CDR3 in DNA: TGCGCCAGCAGCCAAGGGGGGAAGACGGGCTCCTACGAGCAGTACTTC.

The J gene is TRBJ1-2, the V gene TRBV7-6, with a tentative D call TRBD1 (6 bases). Between the trimmed V and J ends, which lost 4 bases and 7 bases, there was a span of 10 bases. The CDR3 sequence is 12 residues long. CDR1 is SGHVS, CDR2 FNYEAQ, per germline. CDR3 sequence (DNA): TGTGCCAGCAGCTCCGGACAGTTTGGCTACACCTTC. Amino acids: CASSSGQFGYTF.

This clone was observed a few times. The chain carries TRBV29-1 and TRBJ1-4; D remains ambiguous. V lost 5 bases to trimming and J lost 6 bases, with 4 bases between them. The V gene's germline CDR1 is SQVTM and CDR2 ANQGSEA. There are 10 residues in the CDR3. The CDR3 region has the DNA TGCAGCGTTATGGATGAAAAACTGTTTTTT. Encoded protein: CSVMDEKLFF.

This clone appeared a few times. The genes are TRBV19 and TRBJ1-1; D is unresolved. Germline V lookup: CDR1 LNHDA, CDR2 SQIVND (reference sequence). Trimming removed 3 bases at V and 3 bases at J, with 5 bases between. This CDR3 is 12 amino acids long. CDR3 loop: CASSIRDTEAFF. The CDR3 region has the DNA TGTGCCAGTAGTATTCGGGACACTGAAGCTTTCTTT.

This clone has a handful of counts. This chain links TRBV30 with TRBJ1-1; possibly TRBD1 for D (6 bases). Trimming removed 1 base from V and 1 base from J, with 10 bases in between. CDR1 is GTSNPN and CDR2 is SVGIG in the germline V gene (reference sequence). CDR3 length: 14 amino acids. In nucleotides, the CDR3 is TGTGCCTGGAGTGATACACAGGGGAACACTGAAGCTTTCTTT. This gives the protein CAWSDTQGNTEAFF.

The V call is TRBV25-1, the J call TRBJ2-5, with no clear D. The V gene's germline CDR1 is MGHDK and CDR2 SYGVNS. The V and J ends lost 5 bases and 1 base respectively, with 8 bases between them. This CDR3 spans 13 amino acids. CDR3 in amino acids: CASSLGAQETQYF. The CDR3 nucleotides are TGTGCCAGCAGTCTTGGCGCCCAAGAGACCCAGTACTTC.

The chain uses TRBV19 and TRBJ1-1, with D hard to call. The CDR3 has 15 residues. Trimming stripped 4 bases from V and 2 bases from J, with 14 bases between. The germline V gene has CDR1 LNHDA and CDR2 SQIVND (reference sequence). The CDR3 DNA reads TGTGCCAGTAGTACCGAGGGATGGCGAAACACTGAAGCTTTCTTT. Translation: CASSTEGWRNTEAFF.

The rearrangement uses TRBV18 and TRBJ1-2; no clear D gene. This CDR3 spans 12 amino acids. Trimming took off 1 base at V and 8 bases at J, with 8 bases between the two ends. CDR1 and CDR2 from the germline V gene are KGHSH and LQKENI. The CDR3 region is CASSPRSPGYTF. The CDR3 coding sequence is TGTGCCAGCTCACCACGCTCCCCAGGCTACACCTTC.

This clone was counted a few times. At the DNA level, this CDR3 is encoded by other sequences in the same sample as well. The J gene is TRBJ1-5, the V gene TRBV18, with 10 positions matching TRBD1. V was pared by 2 bases and J by 1 base, with 2 bases of the junction left unmatched. Per the germline V gene, CDR1 is KGHSH and CDR2 is LQKENI. This CDR3 has 16 residues. The CDR3 nucleotides read TGTGCCAGCTCACCAGGGACAGGGGCCAGCAATCAGCCCCAGCATTTT. It yields the protein CASSPGTGASNQPQHF.

This clone was detected a few times. The chain is built from TRBV14 and TRBJ1-1; no firm D call. This CDR3 has 14 residues. Germline V gene lookup returns CDR1 SGHDN and CDR2 FVKESK. Between the trimmed V and J ends, which lost 4 bases and 4 bases, there was a span of 13 bases. The CDR3 loop is CASSPRVGSTEAFF. The CDR3 DNA follows: TGTGCCAGCAGCCCCCGGGTGGGAAGCACTGAAGCTTTCTTT.

The chain employs TRBV6-5 and TRBJ1-5; TRBD1 aligns across 10 bases. The V gene's germline CDR1 is MNHEY and CDR2 SVGAGI. V lost 2 bases to trimming and J lost 6 bases; unmatched junction nucleotides: 7. This CDR3 spans 16 amino acids. The CDR3 DNA sequence: TGTGCCAGCAGTTACCCGGGACAGGGGAGTTCTCAGCCCCAGCATTTT. Protein: CASSYPGQGSSQPQHF.

This clone came up a few times. The chain recombines TRBV29-1 with TRBJ1-1; TRBD1 is a possible D gene (5 bases). This CDR3 has 14 amino acids. Per the germline V gene, CDR1 is SQVTM and CDR2 is ANQGSEA. The V end was cut by 3 bases, the J end by 1 base, with 12 bases between. The CDR3 DNA is TGCAGCGTTGAGGTGGGACCGACGAACACTGAAGCTTTCTTT. Its translation is CSVEVGPTNTEAFF. Combining the CDR3 with reference TRBV29-1 and TRBJ1-1 gives the whole variable domain SAVISQKPSRDICQRGTSLTIQCQVDSQVTMMFWYRQQPGQSLTLIATANQGSEATYESGFVIDKFPISRPNLTFSTLTVSNMSPEDSSIYLCSVEVGPTNTEAFFGQGTRLTVV.

The V and J genes are TRBV30 and TRBJ1-3; 10 bases map to TRBD1. Germline CDR1 is GTSNPN and CDR2 is SVGIG (reference sequence). This CDR3 comprises 14 residues. The ends lost 4 bases at V and 5 bases at J; junction bases unmatched: 5. CDR3 DNA sequence: TGTGCCTGGACTCCGACAGGGGGCCGAAACACCATATATTTT. Residues: CAWTPTGGRNTIYF. Full variable domain (rest looked up from reference TRBV30 and TRBJ1-3): SQTIHQWPATLVQPVGSPLSLECTVEGTSNPNLYWYRQAAGRGLQLLFYSVGIGQISSEVPQNLSASRPQDRQFILSSKKLLLSDSGFYLCAWTPTGGRNTIYFGEGSWLTVV.

The chain joins TRBV11-3 to TRBJ2-5, with D perhaps TRBD1 (6 bases). The germline V gene has CDR1 SGHNT and CDR2 YENEEA. The CDR3 loop spans 15 amino acids. The ends were cut back, 0 bases at V and 5 bases at J, with 13 bases in the middle. For the CDR3, the DNA is TGTGCCAGCAGCTTAGAGTCGCAGGGGTCGGAGACCCAGTACTTC. Amino acids: CASSLESQGSETQYF.

J is TRBJ2-7 and V is TRBV10-2, with 11 bases aligning to TRBD1. V was clipped by 10 bases and J by 2 bases; unmatched bases: 7. The CDR3 extends over 14 amino acids. Germline assignment: CDR1 WSHSY and CDR2 SAAADI. The CDR3 coding sequence is TGCGCCACCCAATCGGGACAGGGGGCCTACGAGCAGTACTTC. Translating gives CATQSGQGAYEQYF.

A few counts support this clone. The chain is built from TRBV7-9 and TRBJ2-7, with TRBD1 matching over 8 bases. This CDR3 has 13 amino acids. V shed 7 bases and J 5 bases; nucleotides not matched to a gene: 7. Germline V gene data show CDR1 as SEHNR and CDR2 as FQNEAQ (reference sequence). For the CDR3, the DNA is TGTGCCAGCAAGGCAGGGGGCCCCAACGAGCAGTACTTC. Amino acids: CASKAGGPNEQYF.

This clone appeared a few times. The rearrangement uses TRBV5-1 and TRBJ2-1; TRBD2 matches at 15 bases. V shed 0 bases, J shed 0 bases, and the junction held 16 bases outside the gene matches. There are 23 residues in the CDR3. The V gene's germline CDR1 is SGHRS and CDR2 YFSETQ. CDR3 loop: CASSLGASPGLAGGPVSYNEQFF. CDR3 in DNA: TGCGCCAGCAGCTTGGGGGCTAGTCCGGGACTAGCGGGGGGCCCCGTCTCCTACAATGAGCAGTTCTTC.

The gene calls are TRBV19 and TRBJ1-1; D remains unclear. The CDR3 consists of 15 residues. Germline V gene lookup returns CDR1 LNHDA and CDR2 SQIVND (reference sequence). V lost 1 base to trimming and J lost 1 base, with 10 bases between them. In DNA, the CDR3 is TGTGCCAGTAGTATAGTTTGGGAGGGGAACACTGAAGCTTTCTTT. As protein: CASSIVWEGNTEAFF.

The rearrangement uses TRBV6-1 and TRBJ1-2, with 12 positions matching TRBD1. J was trimmed by 7 bases and V by 6 bases; bases with no gene match: 9. Looked up from germline, CDR1 is MNHNS and CDR2 is SASEGT. This CDR3 is built from 15 residues. The CDR3 spells CASRDLPGQGAGYTF. The CDR3 coding sequence is TGTGCCAGCAGAGACCTCCCGGGACAGGGGGCTGGCTACACCTTC.

This clone was detected a few times. The CDR3, as DNA: TGTGCCAGCAGCTTAAGACAGCTTACTGAAGCTTTCTTT. Its translation is CASSLRQLTEAFF. V and J are TRBV7-8 and TRBJ1-1; TRBD1 is a possible D gene (5 bases). This CDR3 spans 13 amino acids. V was cut by 2 bases and J by 5 bases, with 9 bases left in between. The V gene's germline CDR1 is SGHVS and CDR2 FQNEAQ.

This clone showed up just a few times. V is TRBV27 and J is TRBJ2-7; D gene unclear. V was cut by 5 bases and J by 0 bases, with 8 bases left in between. The CDR3 covers 13 residues. Germline V gene data show CDR1 as MNHEY and CDR2 as SMNVEV (reference sequence). The chain's CDR3 is CASSPLLSYEQYF. The CDR3 DNA reads as TGTGCCAGCAGTCCCCTCCTCTCCTACGAGCAGTACTTC.

This rearrangement joins TRBV9 to TRBJ1-1, with TRBD1 identical over 9 bases. Looked up from germline, CDR1 is SGDLS and CDR2 is YYNGEE. Germline trimming cut 8 bases from V and 1 base from J; bases unmatched to any gene: 12. CDR3 size: 16 residues. The CDR3: CASSTPGQGPNTEAFF. The CDR3 nucleotides read TGTGCCAGTTCAACTCCCGGACAGGGGCCGAACACTGAAGCTTTCTTT.

In its sample, this clone was seen a few times. J is TRBJ1-1 and V is TRBV19, with TRBD1 matching over 9 bases. CDR1 is LNHDA and CDR2 is SQIVND in the germline V gene (reference sequence). V gave up 7 bases and J gave up 11 bases; unmatched junction bases: 14. The CDR3 length is 14 residues. CDR3 in DNA: TGTGCCAGTACCCCGGGACAGGGTTTTTACGGGGCTTTCTTT. Its translation is CASTPGQGFYGAFF.

The chain employs TRBV2 and TRBJ2-3, with a tentative D call TRBD1 (6 bases). The V end was cut by 6 bases, the J end by 5 bases, with 6 bases between. Looked up from germline, CDR1 is SNHLY and CDR2 is FYNNEI. The CDR3 is 11 residues long. The CDR3 is CASRQGDTQYF. The CDR3 coding sequence is TGTGCCAGCAGACAGGGAGATACGCAGTATTTT.

This clone was observed a handful of times. The chain carries TRBV5-1 and TRBJ2-7; 11 bases agree with TRBD1. The germline gives CDR1 SGHRS, CDR2 YFSETQ. With V trimmed by 3 bases and J by 9 bases, 8 bases remained unmatched. The CDR3 is made up of 14 amino acids. CDR3 DNA sequence: TGCGCCAGCAGCTCGTCGGACAGGGGGCTGGGGCAGTACTTC. Its protein product is CASSSSDRGLGQYF.

This clone came up a few times. The chain links TRBV19 to TRBJ1-5; D gene ambiguous. The V end lost 8 bases, the J end lost 8 bases, and 19 bases lay between the germline ends. The germline V gene encodes CDR1 LNHDA and CDR2 SQIVND (reference sequence). CDR3 length equals 14 residues. The CDR3 loop reads CASPYRAKKEPQHF. CDR3 sequence (DNA): TGTGCCAGTCCTTATCGGGCGAAAAAAGAGCCCCAGCATTTT.

This clone was recorded a few times. V is TRBV2 and J is TRBJ2-1, with D uncertain. CDR1 and CDR2 (germline): SNHLY, FYNNEI. The CDR3 spans 11 residues. V was shortened by 7 bases and J by 5 bases, with 6 bases between the two germline ends. CDR3 sequence (DNA): TGTGCCAGCATAATGCACAATGAGCAGTTCTTC. This translates into CASIMHNEQFF.

This clone showed up just a few times. CDR3 bases: TGTGCCAGCAGTGCCGGACAGGGGCGCCGAAACTATGGCTACACCTTC. Translated: CASSAGQGRRNYGYTF. The chain has TRBV6-1 and TRBJ1-2; TRBD1 agrees at 9 bases. CDR3 length equals 16 residues. Germline values: CDR1 MNHNS, CDR2 SASEGT. The V gene end was trimmed by 4 bases and the J gene end by 2 bases; junction bases not matched to a gene: 8.

The chain links TRBV14 to TRBJ1-1; D gene unclear. This CDR3 region has 13 residues. V gave up 2 bases and J gave up 0 bases, with 4 bases separating them. The germline gives CDR1 SGHDN, CDR2 FVKESK. The CDR3 region has the DNA TGTGCCAGCAGCCAACCTATGAACACTGAAGCTTTCTTT. Protein product: CASSQPMNTEAFF.

Note on this clone: Mismatch with germline at one junction end may stem from a read error. CDR3 sequence (DNA): TGCAGTGCTAGAGATGAGAGTGGGGTTTTC. Its protein product is CSARDESGVF. The rearrangement joins TRBV20-1 to TRBJ2-7; D unclear. The CDR3 spans 10 residues. Germline V lookup: CDR1 DFQATT, CDR2 SNEGSKA (reference sequence).